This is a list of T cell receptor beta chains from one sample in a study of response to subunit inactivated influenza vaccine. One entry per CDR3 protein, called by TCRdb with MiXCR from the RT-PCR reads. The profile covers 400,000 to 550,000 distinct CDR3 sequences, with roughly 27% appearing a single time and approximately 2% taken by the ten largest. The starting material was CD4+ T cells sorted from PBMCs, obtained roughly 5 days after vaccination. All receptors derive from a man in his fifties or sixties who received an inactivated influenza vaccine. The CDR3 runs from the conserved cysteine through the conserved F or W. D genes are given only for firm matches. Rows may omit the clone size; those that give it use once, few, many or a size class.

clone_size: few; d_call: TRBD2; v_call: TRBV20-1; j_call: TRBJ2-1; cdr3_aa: CSATLAGGDEQFF; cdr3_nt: TGCAGTGCCACCTTAGCGGGAGGAGACGAGCAGTTCTTC
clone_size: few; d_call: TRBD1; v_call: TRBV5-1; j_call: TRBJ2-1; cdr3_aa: CASSLVGTGVGNEQFF; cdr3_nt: TGCGCCAGCAGCTTGGTTGGGACAGGGGTGGGGAATGAGCAGTTCTTC
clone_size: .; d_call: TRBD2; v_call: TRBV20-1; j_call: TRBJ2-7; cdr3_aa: CSARSGREGSYEQYF; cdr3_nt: TGCAGTGCTAGATCGGGGCGGGAGGGCTCCTACGAGCAGTACTTC
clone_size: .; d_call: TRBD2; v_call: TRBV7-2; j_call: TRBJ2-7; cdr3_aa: CASRVSGGHSYEQYF; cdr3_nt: TGTGCCAGCAGAGTAAGCGGGGGACACTCCTACGAGCAGTACTTC
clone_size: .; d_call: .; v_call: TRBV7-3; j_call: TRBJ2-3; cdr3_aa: CASSLSLGGSETF; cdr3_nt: TGTGCCAGCAGCTTAAGCTTGGGGGGCAGTGAAACCTTT
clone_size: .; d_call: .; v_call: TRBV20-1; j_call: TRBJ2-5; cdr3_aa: CSAGNLFQGFKTQYF; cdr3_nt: TGCAGTGCTGGAAACCTTTTTCAGGGTTTTAAGACCCAGTACTTC
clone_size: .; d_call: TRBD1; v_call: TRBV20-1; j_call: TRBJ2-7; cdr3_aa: CSPEGRQGIYEQYF; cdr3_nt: TGCAGTCCCGAAGGCCGACAGGGGATCTACGAGCAGTACTTC
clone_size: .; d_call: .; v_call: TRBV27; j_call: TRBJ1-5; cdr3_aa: CASSYPDGDSNQPQHF; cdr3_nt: TGTGCCAGCAGTTACCCCGACGGGGACAGCAATCAGCCCCAGCATTTT
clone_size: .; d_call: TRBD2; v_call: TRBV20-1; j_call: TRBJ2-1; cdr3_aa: CSLRRLAGESSYNEQFF; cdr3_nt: TGCAGTCTGAGAAGGCTAGCGGGGGAGAGCTCCTACAATGAGCAGTTCTTC
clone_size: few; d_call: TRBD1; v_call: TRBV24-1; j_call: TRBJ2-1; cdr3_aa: CATSGRGPNYNEQFF; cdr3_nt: TGTGCCACCAGTGGAAGGGGGCCGAACTACAATGAGCAGTTCTTC
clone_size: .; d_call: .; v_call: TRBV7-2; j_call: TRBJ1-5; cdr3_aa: CASSLGWQRYQPQHF; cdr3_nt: TGTGCCAGCAGCTTAGGTTGGCAGAGGTATCAGCCCCAGCATTTT
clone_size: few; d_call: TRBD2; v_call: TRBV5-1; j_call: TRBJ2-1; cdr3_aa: CASSLFGGANEQFF; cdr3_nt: TGCGCCAGCAGCTTGTTCGGGGGGGCCAATGAGCAGTTCTTC
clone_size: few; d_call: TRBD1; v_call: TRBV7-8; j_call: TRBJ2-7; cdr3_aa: CASSYPDRAHEQYF; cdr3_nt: TGTGCCAGCAGCTACCCGGACAGGGCCCACGAGCAGTACTTC
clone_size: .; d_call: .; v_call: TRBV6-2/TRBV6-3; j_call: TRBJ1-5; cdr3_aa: CASSYVQGEQQPQHF; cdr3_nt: TGTGCCAGCAGTTACGTCCAGGGAGAGCAGCAGCCCCAGCATTTT
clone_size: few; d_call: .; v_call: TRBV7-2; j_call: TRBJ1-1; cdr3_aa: CASSSTVIVTEAFF; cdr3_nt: TGTGCCAGCAGCTCGACAGTTATTGTCACTGAAGCTTTCTTT
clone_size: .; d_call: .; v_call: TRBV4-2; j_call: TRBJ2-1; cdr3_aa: CASSQTLAPYNEQFF; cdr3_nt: TGTGCCAGCAGCCAAACGCTAGCGCCTTACAATGAGCAGTTCTTC
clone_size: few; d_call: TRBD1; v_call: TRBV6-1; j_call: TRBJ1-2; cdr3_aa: CASSKGTGTGGYTF; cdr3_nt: TGTGCCAGCAGTAAAGGGACAGGAACGGGGGGCTACACCTTC
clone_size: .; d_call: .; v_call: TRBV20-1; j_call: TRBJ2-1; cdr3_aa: CSARGPGTGEQFF; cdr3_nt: TGCAGTGCTAGAGGTCCCGGGACCGGGGAGCAGTTCTTC
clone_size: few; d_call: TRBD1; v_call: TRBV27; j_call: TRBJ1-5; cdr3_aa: CASGPGQGYATKQPQHF; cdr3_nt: TGTGCCAGCGGCCCCGGACAGGGCTACGCCACTAAACAGCCCCAGCATTTT